This TCR beta chain emerged from a study of vaccination effects on CD4 cells after COVID-19. Across the study: Before sequencing took place, the ViraFEST assay used viral peptide pools to expand antigen-specific CD4+ T cells.

To note about this clone: Its antigen remains unknown. Because the CDR3's place on the DNA is in doubt, the DNA is left out and the CDR3 is given as listed by TCRdb.

Termini included, the CDR3 measures 19 amino acids. Generated by immunoSEQ multiplex PCR, the TCRdb table keeps only in-frame clones and is missing some. The sample yields fewer than 60,000 clones, around 73% seen once. The authors isolated CD4+ T cells after more than eight days of culture. Participants each got two BNT162b2 or mRNA-1273 vaccine doses. The material sequenced was CD4+ T cells from PBMCs cultured without peptide, taken after COVID-19 vaccination. The sequence derives from a human donor who received a COVID-19 vaccine. This chain joins TRBV21-1 and TRBJ2-7; the table's D gene call, TRBD1, was not cross checked with the DNA. TRBV21-1 constitutes a pseudogene. CDR3 sequence: CASSKAFGTGAQQTYEQYF.